This TCR beta chain was obtained from a study of chemoradiotherapy in HPV16-positive cancers. Study-wide background: Functional T-cell assays on a couple of HPV16-positive patients' cells defined candidate HPV-specific clones and common TCR motifs.

TCRdb keeps only in-frame clones here, not all; method: immunoSEQ multiplex PCR. The table lists about 9,000 clones, 85% of them singletons. Findings and caveats of the study: HPV-specific T cells were functionally defined from only a couple of HPV16-positive patients. Candidate HPV-specific clones and E7-related TCR motifs grew in tumor during treatment.

A note on this clone: Its target is unknown.

Trimming took off 1 base at V and 11 bases at J, with 9 bases between the two ends. Germline V gene data show CDR1 as LGHNT and CDR2 as FRNRAP. CDR3 length: 13 residues. This TCR was sampled from a human donor with HPV-associated anogenital cancer. The sequenced sample was tumor tissue, obtained from a patient who underwent chemoradiotherapy. V and J are TRBV12-5 and TRBJ1-6; D gene unclear. The CDR3 nucleotides are TGTGCTAGTGGTTTGGGCGGGGAGACACCCCTCCACTTT. As protein: CASGLGGETPLHF.